This T cell receptor (beta chain) was recovered during a study of PD-L1 blockade in urothelial cancer. Study as a whole: Median blood clonality was around 0.086, with more than 75,000 unique TCRs.

Synthetic analogs of TCR templates were spiked into every PCR. TCRdb's copy holds only in-frame clones and misses some; the assay was immunoSEQ multiplex PCR. Altogether approximately 110,000 clones are present, 70% to 90% being singletons, with the ten largest covering 2% to 3%. V shed 2 bases and J 2 bases; nucleotides not matched to a gene: 6. There are 16 residues in the CDR3. Germline V gene data show CDR1 as MGHRA and CDR2 as YSYEKL. The chain is built from TRBV4-1 and TRBJ2-3, with 8 bases aligning to TRBD1. This receptor was identified in a man between 45 and 60 years old with urothelial cancer. Sequencing used PBMCs, obtained around atezolizumab (anti-PD-L1) treatment. CDR3 bases: TGCGCCAGCAGCCAAAGGACAGGGTCCTTCACAGATACGCAGTATTTT. As protein: CASSQRTGSFTDTQYF.